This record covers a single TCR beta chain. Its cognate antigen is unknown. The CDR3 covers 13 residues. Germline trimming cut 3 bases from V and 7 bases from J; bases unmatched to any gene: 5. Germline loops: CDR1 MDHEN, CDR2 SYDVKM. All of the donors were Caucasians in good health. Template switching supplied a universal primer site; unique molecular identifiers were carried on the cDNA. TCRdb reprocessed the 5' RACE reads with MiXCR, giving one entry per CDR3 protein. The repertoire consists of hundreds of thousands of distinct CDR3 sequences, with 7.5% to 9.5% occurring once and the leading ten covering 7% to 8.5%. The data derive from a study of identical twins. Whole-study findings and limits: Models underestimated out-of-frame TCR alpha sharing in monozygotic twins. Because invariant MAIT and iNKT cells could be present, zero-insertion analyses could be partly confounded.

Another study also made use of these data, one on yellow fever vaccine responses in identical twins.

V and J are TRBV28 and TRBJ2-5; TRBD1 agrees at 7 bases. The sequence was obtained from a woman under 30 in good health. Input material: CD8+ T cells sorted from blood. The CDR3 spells CASSLGQLTTQYF. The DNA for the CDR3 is TGTGCCAGCAGTTTGGGACAGCTAACGACCCAGTACTTC. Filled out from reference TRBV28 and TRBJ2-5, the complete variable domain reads DVKVTQSSRYLVKRTGEKVFLECVQDMDHENMFWYRQDPGLGLRLIYFSYDVKMKEKGDIPEGYSVSREKKERFSLILESASTNQTSMYLCASSLGQLTTQYFGPGTRLLVL.